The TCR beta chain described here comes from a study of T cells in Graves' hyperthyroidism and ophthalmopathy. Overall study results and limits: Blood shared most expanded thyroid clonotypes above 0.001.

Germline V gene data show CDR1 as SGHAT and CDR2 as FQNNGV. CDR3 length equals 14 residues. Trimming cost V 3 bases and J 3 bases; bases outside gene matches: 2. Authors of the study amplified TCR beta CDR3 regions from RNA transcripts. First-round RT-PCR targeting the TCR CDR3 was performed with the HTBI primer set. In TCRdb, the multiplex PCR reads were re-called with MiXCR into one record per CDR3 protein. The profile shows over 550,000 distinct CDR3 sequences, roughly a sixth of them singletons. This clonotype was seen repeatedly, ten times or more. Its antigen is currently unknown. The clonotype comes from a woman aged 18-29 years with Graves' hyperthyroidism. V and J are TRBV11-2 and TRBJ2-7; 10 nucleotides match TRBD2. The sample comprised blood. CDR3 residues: CASSFGTSDYEQYF. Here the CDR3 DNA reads TGTGCCAGCAGCTTCGGGACTAGCGACTACGAGCAGTACTTC.